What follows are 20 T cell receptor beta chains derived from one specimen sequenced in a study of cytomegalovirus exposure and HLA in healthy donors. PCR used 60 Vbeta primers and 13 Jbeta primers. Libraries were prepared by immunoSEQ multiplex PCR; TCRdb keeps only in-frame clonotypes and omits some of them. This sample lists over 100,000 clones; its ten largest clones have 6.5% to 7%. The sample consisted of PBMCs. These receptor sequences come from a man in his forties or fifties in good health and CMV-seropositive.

The CDR3 spells CASSGQATYEQYF. Here the CDR3 DNA reads TGTGCCAGCTCAGGACAGGCTACTTACGAGCAGTACTTC. V and J are TRBV18 and TRBJ2-7; 7 bases agree with TRBD1. Germline CDR1 is KGHSH and CDR2 is LQKENI. The CDR3 sequence is 13 residues long. V trimming: 5 bases; J trimming: 4 bases; junction bases outside the gene matches: 5.

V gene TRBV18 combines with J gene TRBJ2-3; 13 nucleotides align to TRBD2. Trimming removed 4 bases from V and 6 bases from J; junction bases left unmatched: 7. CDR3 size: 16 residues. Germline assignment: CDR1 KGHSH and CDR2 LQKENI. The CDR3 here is CASSLGTSGILDTQYF. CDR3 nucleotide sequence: TGTGCCAGCTCACTCGGGACTAGCGGGATCCTGGATACGCAGTATTTT.

In DNA, the CDR3 is TGTGCCAGCAGTTTACTAGCGGGTAGCACAGATACGCAGTATTTT. Translating it yields CASSLLAGSTDTQYF. This rearrangement joins TRBV27 to TRBJ2-3; 8 bases are a match to TRBD2. V lost 2 bases, J lost 0 bases, and 1 base stayed unmatched. The germline CDR1 and CDR2 sequences are MNHEY and SMNVEV (reference sequence). This CDR3 is 15 amino acids long.

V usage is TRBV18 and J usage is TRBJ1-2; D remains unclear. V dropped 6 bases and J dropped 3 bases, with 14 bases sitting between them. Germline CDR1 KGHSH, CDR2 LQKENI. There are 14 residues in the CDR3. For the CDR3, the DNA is TGTGCCAGCTCGCTGGGAGTTAACGACTATGGCTACACCTTC. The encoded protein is CASSLGVNDYGYTF.

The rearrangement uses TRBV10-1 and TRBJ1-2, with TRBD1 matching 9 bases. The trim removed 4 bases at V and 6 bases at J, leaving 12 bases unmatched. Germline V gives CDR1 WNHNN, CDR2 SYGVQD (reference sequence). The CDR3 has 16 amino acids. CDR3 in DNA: TGCGCCAGCAGTGGATCTCCGGGACAGGGTTTCGATGGCTACACCTTC. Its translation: CASSGSPGQGFDGYTF.

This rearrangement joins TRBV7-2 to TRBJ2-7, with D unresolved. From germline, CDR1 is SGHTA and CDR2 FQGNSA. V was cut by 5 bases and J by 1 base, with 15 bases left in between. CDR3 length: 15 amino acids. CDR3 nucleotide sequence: TGTGCCAGCAGCCCCTCCAGGTTGATGTCCTACGAGCAGTACTTC. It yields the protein CASSPSRLMSYEQYF.

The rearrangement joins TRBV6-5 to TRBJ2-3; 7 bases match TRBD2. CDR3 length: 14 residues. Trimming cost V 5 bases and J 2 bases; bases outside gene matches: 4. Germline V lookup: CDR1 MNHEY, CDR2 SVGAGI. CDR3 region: CASSPAGFTDTQYF. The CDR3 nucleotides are TGTGCCAGCAGTCCAGCGGGGTTCACAGATACGCAGTATTTT.

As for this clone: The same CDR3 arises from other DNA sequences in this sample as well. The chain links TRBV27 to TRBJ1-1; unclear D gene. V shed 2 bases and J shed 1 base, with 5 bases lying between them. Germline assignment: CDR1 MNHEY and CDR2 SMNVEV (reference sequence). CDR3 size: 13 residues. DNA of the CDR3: TGTGCCAGCAGTTTAGCAGGGAACACTGAAGCTTTCTTT. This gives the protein CASSLAGNTEAFF.

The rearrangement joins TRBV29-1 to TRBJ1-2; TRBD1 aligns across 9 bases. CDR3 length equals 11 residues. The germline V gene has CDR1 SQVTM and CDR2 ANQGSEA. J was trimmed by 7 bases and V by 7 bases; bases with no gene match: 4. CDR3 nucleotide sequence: TGCAGCGGGGGGGACAGGGCTGGCTACACCTTC. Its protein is CSGGDRAGYTF.

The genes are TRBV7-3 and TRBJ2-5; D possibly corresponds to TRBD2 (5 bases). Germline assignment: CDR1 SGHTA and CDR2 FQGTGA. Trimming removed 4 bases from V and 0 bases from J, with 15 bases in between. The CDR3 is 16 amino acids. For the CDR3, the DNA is TGTGCCAGCAGCTCGGTGGCTAGCAGAAACCAAGAGACCCAGTACTTC. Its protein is CASSSVASRNQETQYF.

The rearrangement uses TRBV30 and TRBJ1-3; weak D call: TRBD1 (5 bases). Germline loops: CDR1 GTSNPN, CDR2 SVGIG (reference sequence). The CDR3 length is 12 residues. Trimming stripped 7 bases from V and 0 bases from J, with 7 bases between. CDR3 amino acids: CAYRSSGNTIYF. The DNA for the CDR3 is TGTGCCTACAGGAGCTCTGGAAACACCATATATTTT.

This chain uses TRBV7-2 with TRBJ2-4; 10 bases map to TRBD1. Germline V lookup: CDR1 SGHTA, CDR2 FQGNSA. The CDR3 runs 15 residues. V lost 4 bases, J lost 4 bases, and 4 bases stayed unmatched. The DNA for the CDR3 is TGTGCCAGCAGCTCCGCGGGACAGGGGAAAAACATTCAGTACTTC. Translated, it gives CASSSAGQGKNIQYF.

CDR3 amino acids: CASSLEAGGRTDTQYF. For the CDR3, the DNA is TGCGCCAGCAGCTTGGAGGCAGGGGGACGGACAGATACGCAGTATTTT. The rearrangement links TRBV5-1 to TRBJ2-3; 7 bases align to TRBD1. The V segment lost 0 bases and the J segment 3 bases; nucleotides outside the gene matches: 7. CDR1 SGHRS and CDR2 YFSETQ come from the germline V gene. The CDR3 loop spans 16 amino acids.

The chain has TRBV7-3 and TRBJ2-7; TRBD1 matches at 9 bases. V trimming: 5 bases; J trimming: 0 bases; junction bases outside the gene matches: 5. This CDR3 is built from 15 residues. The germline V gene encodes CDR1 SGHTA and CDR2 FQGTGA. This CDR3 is CASSPGDRVSYEQYF. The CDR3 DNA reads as TGTGCCAGCAGCCCGGGGGACAGGGTCTCCTACGAGCAGTACTTC. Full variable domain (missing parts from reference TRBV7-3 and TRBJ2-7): GAGVSQTPSNKVTEKGKYVELRCDPISGHTALYWYRQSLGQGPEFLIYFQGTGAADDSGLPNDRFFAVRPEGSVSTLKIQRTERGDSAVYLCASSPGDRVSYEQYFGPGTRLTVT.

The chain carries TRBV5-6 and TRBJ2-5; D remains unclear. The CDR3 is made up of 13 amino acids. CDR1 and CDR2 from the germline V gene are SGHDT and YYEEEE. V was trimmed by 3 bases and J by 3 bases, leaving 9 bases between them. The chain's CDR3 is CASSSSPEETQYF. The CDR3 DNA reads TGTGCCAGCAGCTCGTCCCCGGAAGAGACCCAGTACTTC.

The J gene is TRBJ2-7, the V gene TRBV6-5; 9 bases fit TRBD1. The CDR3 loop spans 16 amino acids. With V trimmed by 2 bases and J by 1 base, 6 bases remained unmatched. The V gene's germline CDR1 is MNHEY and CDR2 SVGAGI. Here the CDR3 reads CASSYQPGQGSYEQYF. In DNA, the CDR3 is TGTGCCAGCAGTTACCAACCGGGACAGGGTTCCTACGAGCAGTACTTC.

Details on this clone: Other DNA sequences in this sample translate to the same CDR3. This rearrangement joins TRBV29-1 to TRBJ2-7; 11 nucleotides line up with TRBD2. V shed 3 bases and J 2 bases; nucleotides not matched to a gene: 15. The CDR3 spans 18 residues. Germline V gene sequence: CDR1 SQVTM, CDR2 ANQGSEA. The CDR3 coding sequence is TGCAGCGTTGATGGGCTAGCGGGAGGCCTGCAAGACGCCTACGAGCAGTACTTC. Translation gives CSVDGLAGGLQDAYEQYF.

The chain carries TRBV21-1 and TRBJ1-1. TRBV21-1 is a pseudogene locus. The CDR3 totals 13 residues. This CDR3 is CASSKVAEMEAFF. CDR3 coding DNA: TGTGCCAGCAGCAAAGTGGCAGAGATGGAGGCTTTCTTT.

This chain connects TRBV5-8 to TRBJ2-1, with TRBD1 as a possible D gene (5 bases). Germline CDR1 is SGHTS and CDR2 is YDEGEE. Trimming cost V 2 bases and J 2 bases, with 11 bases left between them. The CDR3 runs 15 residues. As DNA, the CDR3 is TGTGCCAGCAGCTTCCCAGGGTTCCCCTACAATGAGCAGTTCTTC. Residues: CASSFPGFPYNEQFF.

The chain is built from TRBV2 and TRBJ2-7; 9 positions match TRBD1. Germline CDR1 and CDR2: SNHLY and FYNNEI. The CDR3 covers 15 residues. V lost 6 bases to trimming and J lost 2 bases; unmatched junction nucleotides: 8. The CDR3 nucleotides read TGTGCCAGCAGCTTTAGACAGGGGGGACCCTACGAGCAGTACTTC. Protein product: CASSFRQGGPYEQYF. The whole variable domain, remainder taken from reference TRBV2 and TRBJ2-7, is EPEVTQTPSHQVTQMGQEVILRCVPISNHLYFYWYRQILGQKVEFLVSFYNNEISEKSEIFDDQFSVERPDGSNFTLKIRSTKLEDSAMYFCASSFRQGGPYEQYFGPGTRLTVT.